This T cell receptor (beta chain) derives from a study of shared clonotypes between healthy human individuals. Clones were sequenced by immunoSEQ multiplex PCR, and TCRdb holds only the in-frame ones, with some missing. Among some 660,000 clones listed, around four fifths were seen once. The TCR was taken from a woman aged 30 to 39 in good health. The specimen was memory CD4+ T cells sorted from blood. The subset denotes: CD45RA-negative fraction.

The CDR3, as DNA: TGTGCCAGTAGTTTAGCGGGAGGAAACTACAATGAGCAGTTCTTC. Translation: CASSLAGGNYNEQFF. The V call is TRBV19, the J call TRBJ2-1, with 10 nucleotides matching TRBD2. Germline lookup yields CDR1 LNHDA and CDR2 SQIVND (reference sequence). V gave up 5 bases and J gave up 3 bases; unmatched junction bases: 4. The length of the CDR3 is 15 residues.